The T cell receptor beta chain described here comes from a study of blood T cell repertoires in COVID-19. The overall study: Samples taken during acute and convalescent COVID-19 were collected in the United States, Italy and Spain.

Comment on this clone: Within the sample, other DNA sequences also encode this same CDR3.

Sequencing used immunoSEQ multiplex PCR; TCRdb keeps in-frame clones, though not all of them. The sample yields about 100,000 clones, more than 75% seen once. Trimming took off 3 bases at V and 1 base at J, with 14 bases between the two ends. This CDR3 spans 15 amino acids. Germline lookup yields CDR1 SGHRS and CDR2 YFSETQ. The V and J genes are TRBV5-1 and TRBJ2-7; D may be TRBD2 (7 bases). Sequencing input: peripheral blood. The clonotype originates from a man aged 50-59 years with active or convalescent COVID-19. CDR3 in amino acids: CASSWGGTGSYEQYF. CDR3 bases: TGCGCCAGCAGCTGGGGGGGCACGGGGTCCTACGAGCAGTACTTC. Variable domain in full (rest from reference TRBV5-1 and TRBJ2-7): KAGVTQTPRYLIKTRGQQVTLSCSPISGHRSVSWYQQTPGQGLQFLFEYFSETQRNKGNFPGRFSGRQFSNSRSEMNVSTLELGDSALYLCASSWGGTGSYEQYFGPGTRLTVT.